The T cell receptor beta chain described here comes from a study of T cells after posttransplantation cyclophosphamide. Concerning this clone: Antigen: not known.

Trimming cost V 0 bases and J 1 base; bases outside gene matches: 9. The CDR3 is 19 residues long. CDR1 is SGDLS, CDR2 YYNGEE, per germline. General study results and limits: Donor CD8+ memory clones often dominated recipient blood repertoires at later times. Skin or GI-infiltrating T cells shared few TRB sequences with blood. Recipient CMV seropositivity and CMV reactivation strongly tracked TRB clonality.

The protocol was immunoSEQ multiplex PCR, while the TCRdb copy is restricted to in-frame clones and leaves out a portion. The sample holds approximately 52,000 clones, more than 70% seen once. The source is a man younger than 40 with a blood cancer, CMV-positive, and with a related stem cell donor. This chain uses TRBV9 with TRBJ2-3; 12 bases agree with TRBD2. The sequenced sample was PBMCs. The CDR3 spells CASSVVLAGGGLGTDTQYF. The CDR3 nucleotides read TGTGCCAGCAGCGTAGTACTAGCGGGAGGAGGATTGGGCACAGATACGCAGTATTTT.